Listed below are T cell receptor beta chains from one sample, sequenced in a study of T cell changes during pregnancy in multiple sclerosis. Assay: immunoSEQ multiplex PCR; the TCRdb copy retains only in-frame clones and omits some. The table lists roughly 59,000 clones, about 93% of them singletons. The specimen was CD8+ T cells from peripheral blood mononuclear cells, collected in the second trimester of pregnancy. These receptors were taken from a female donor with multiple sclerosis, enrolled in a pregnancy study. CDR3s include the opening cysteine and the closing phenylalanine or tryptophan. A D gene is named only where the DNA matches it firmly. For some rows the clone size is stated as once, few or many, or as a class when expanded; others skip it.

D gene,J gene,V gene,clone size,CDR3 DNA,CDR3 protein
-,TRBJ2-5,TRBV13,-,TGTGCCAGCAGCTTAGGACTGGGGGGACGGACCCAGTACTTC,CASSLGLGGRTQYF
-,TRBJ1-1,TRBV9,once,TGTGCCAGCAGCGTGTTGGACTATCTGAACACTGAAGCTTTCTTT,CASSVLDYLNTEAFF
-,TRBJ1-2,TRBV7-9,-,TGTGCCAGCAGCTTAACCAGTAACTATGGCTACACCTTC,CASSLTSNYGYTF
-,TRBJ2-1,TRBV28,-,TGTGCCAGCAGTTCGACCCAAGGGGGGTTCTTC,CASSSTQGGFF
TRBD1,TRBJ1-2,TRBV5-1,few,TGCGCCAGCAGCTCCGGACAGGGTCACTATGGCTACACCTTC,CASSSGQGHYGYTF
-,TRBJ1-5,TRBV7-8,-,TGTGCCAGCAGCTTAGGGGGAGATCAGCGGGTCCAGCCCCAGCATTTT,CASSLGGDQRVQPQHF
TRBD1,TRBJ2-7,TRBV6-5,-,TGTGCCAGCAGGTCCGGGACAGGGGAGACCTACGAGCAGTACTTC,CASRSGTGETYEQYF
TRBD2,TRBJ2-1,TRBV14,-,TGTGCCAGCAGCCCCGACGGGACTAGCTGGTTCTTC,CASSPDGTSWFF
-,TRBJ2-7,TRBV4-3,-,TGCGCCAGCAGCCGAGGCGTTTCAGGGACCTACGAGCAGTACTTC,CASSRGVSGTYEQYF
-,TRBJ2-1,TRBV13,-,TGTGCCAGCAGCCTCTACTACAATGAGCAGTTCTTC,CASSLYYNEQFF
TRBD1,TRBJ1-5,TRBV27,-,TGTGCCAGCAGTTTAAGGACAGGGGGCAGGGGGCCCCAGCATTTT,CASSLRTGGRGPQHF
TRBD2,TRBJ2-7,TRBV27,-,TGTGCCAGCAGTTCAGGACTAGCGGGAGTTTTCGAGCAGTACTTC,CASSSGLAGVFEQYF
-,TRBJ2-3,TRBV19,-,TGTGCCAGTAGTGTCGGACTGGTCGATACGCAGTATTTT,CASSVGLVDTQYF
TRBD1,TRBJ2-4,TRBV9,-,TGTGCCAGCAGCGGACAGGGGGCGGCGGACATTCAGTACTTC,CASSGQGAADIQYF
TRBD2,TRBJ2-1,TRBV7-9,-,TGTGCCAGCACCCAGACTAGCGGGAGCCTTGTTGAGCAGTTCTTC,CASTQTSGSLVEQFF
-,TRBJ1-4,TRBV5-1,-,TGCGCCAGCAGCGGAACCCCTGAACAGGGCAAACTGTTTTTT,CASSGTPEQGKLFF
TRBD1,TRBJ1-1,TRBV6-5,-,TGTGCCAGCAGTCCTACAGGGGGGACTGAAGCTTTCTTT,CASSPTGGTEAFF
-,TRBJ1-1,TRBV28,-,TGTGCCAGCAGTTTGGGGGTAGGGGGGAACACTGAAGCTTTCTTT,CASSLGVGGNTEAFF
-,TRBJ1-5,TRBV25-1,-,TGTGCCAGCAGTGAAGGGGGGACCGATAGCAATCAGCCCCAGCATTTT,CASSEGGTDSNQPQHF
TRBD1,TRBJ2-7,TRBV5-6,-,TGTGCCAGCAGCCGGGACAGCCCCTACGAGCAGTACTTC,CASSRDSPYEQYF
TRBD1,TRBJ2-3,TRBV5-1,-,TGCGCCAGCAGCCAAGGACAGGGTGGGGGCACAGATACGCAGTATTTT,CASSQGQGGGTDTQYF
TRBD2,TRBJ2-7,TRBV9,-,TGTGCCAGCAGCCAAGCTAGCGGGAGCTCCTACGAGCAGTACTTC,CASSQASGSSYEQYF